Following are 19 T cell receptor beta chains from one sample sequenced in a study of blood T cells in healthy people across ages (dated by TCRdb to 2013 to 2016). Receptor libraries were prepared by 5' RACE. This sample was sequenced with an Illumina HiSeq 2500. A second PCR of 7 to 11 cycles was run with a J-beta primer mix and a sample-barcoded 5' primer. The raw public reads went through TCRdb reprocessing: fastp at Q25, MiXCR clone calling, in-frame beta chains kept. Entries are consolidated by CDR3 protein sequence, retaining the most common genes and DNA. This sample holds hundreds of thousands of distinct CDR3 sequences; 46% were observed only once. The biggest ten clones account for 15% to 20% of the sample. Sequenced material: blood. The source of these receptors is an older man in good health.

The CDR3 is CASSLGRRLKGDTQYF. CDR3 DNA sequence: TGTGCCAGCAGTCTGGGACGGCGACTCAAGGGAGATACGCAGTATTTT. V is TRBV12-3 or TRBV12-4 and J is TRBJ2-3, with D perhaps TRBD1 or TRBD2 (5 bases each). The CDR3 loop spans 16 amino acids. V was trimmed by 5 bases and J by 5 bases, leaving 20 bases between them.

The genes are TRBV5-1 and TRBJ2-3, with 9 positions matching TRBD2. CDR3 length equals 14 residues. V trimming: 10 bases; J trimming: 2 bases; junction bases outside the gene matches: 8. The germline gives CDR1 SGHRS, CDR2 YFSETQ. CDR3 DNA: TGCGCCTCCTCTAGCGGGATTATCACAGATACGCAGTATTTT. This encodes CASSSGIITDTQYF.

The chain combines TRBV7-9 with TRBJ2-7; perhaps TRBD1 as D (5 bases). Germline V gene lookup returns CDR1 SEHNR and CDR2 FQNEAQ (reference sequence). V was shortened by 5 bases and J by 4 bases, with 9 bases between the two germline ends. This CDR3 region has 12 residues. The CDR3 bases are TGTGCCAGCAGCCATGCAGGGTACGAGCAGTACTTC. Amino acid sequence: CASSHAGYEQYF.

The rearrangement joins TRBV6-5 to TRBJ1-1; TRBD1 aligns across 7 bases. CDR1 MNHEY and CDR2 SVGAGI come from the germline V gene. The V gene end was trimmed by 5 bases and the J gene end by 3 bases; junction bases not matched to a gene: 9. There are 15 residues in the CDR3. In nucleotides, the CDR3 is TGTGCCAGCAGTCATCACAGGGGAGTCGACACTGAAGCTTTCTTT. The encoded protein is CASSHHRGVDTEAFF.

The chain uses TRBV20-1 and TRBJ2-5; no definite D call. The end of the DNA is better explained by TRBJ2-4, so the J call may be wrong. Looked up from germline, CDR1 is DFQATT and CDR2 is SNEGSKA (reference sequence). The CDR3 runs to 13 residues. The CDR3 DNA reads TGCAGTGCCACTCCGGAGCCCAAAAACATTCAGTACTTC. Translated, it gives CSATPEPKNIQYF.

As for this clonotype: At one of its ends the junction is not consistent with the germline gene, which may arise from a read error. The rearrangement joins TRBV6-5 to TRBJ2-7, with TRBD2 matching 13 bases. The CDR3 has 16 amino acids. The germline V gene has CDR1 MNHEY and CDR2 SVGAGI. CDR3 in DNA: TGTACCAGCAGTTACCTAACTAGCGGGAGGGCCTACGAGCAGTACTTC. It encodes CTSSYLTSGRAYEQYF.

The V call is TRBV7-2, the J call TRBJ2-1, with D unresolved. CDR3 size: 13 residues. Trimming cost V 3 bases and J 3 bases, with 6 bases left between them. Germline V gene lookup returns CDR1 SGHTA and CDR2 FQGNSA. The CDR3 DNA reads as TGTGCCAGCAGCTTCATGTTCTACAATGAGCAGTTCTTC. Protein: CASSFMFYNEQFF.

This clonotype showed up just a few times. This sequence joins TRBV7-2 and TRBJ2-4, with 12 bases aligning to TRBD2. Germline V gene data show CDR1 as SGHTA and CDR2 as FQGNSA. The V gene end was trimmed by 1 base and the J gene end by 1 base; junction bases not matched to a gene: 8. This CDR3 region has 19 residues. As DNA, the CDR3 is TGTGCCAGCAGCTTAGATCCTAGCGGGAGGGTCAACGCCAAAAACATTCAGTACTTC. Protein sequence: CASSLDPSGRVNAKNIQYF. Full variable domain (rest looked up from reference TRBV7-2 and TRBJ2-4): GAGVSQSPSNKVTEKGKDVELRCDPISGHTALYWYRQSLGQGLEFLIYFQGNSAPDKSGLPSDRFSAERTGGSVSTLTIQRTQQEDSAVYLCASSLDPSGRVNAKNIQYFGAGTRLSVL.

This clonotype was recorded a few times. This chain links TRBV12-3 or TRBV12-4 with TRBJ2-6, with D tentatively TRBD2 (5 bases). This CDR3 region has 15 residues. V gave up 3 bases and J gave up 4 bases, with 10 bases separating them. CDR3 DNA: TGTGCCAGCAGTTTCTTGGGAGCCGGGGCCAACGTCCTGACTTTC. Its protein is CASSFLGAGANVLTF.

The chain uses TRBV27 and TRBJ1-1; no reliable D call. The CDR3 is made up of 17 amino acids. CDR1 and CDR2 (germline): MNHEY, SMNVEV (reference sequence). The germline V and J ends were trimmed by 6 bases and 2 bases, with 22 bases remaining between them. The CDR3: CASSSSSRRVPNTEAFF. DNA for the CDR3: TGTGCCAGCAGCTCGTCGAGTAGGAGGGTTCCCAACACTGAAGCTTTCTTT.

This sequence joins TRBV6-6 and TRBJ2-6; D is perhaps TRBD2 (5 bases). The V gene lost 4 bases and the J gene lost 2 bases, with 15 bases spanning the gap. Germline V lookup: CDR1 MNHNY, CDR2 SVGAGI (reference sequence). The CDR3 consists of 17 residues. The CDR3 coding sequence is TGTGCCAGCAGTTCCCCGGGGTTGGGCGCTGGGGCCAACGTCCTGACTTTC. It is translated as CASSSPGLGAGANVLTF.

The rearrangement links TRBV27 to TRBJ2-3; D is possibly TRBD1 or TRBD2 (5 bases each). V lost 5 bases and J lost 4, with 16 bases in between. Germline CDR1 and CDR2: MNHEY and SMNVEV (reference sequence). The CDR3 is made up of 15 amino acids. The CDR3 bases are TGTGCCAGCAGTCGTAAGGCCGGGGCCGCAGATACGCAGTATTTT. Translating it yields CASSRKAGAADTQYF.

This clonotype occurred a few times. The DNA of the CDR3 is TGTGCCAGCAGTTATAGGCCCTCGGGGGAGGGCTATGAGCAGTTCTTC. Translation: CASSYRPSGEGYEQFF. V and J are TRBV6-5 and TRBJ2-1; 7 positions agree with TRBD2. V lost 3 bases, J lost 8 bases, and 13 bases stayed unmatched. Germline loops: CDR1 MNHEY, CDR2 SVGAGI. The CDR3 contains 16 residues.

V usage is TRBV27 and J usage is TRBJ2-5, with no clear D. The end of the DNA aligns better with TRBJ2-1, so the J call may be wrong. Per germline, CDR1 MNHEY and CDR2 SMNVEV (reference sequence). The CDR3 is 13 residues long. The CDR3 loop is CASSPRYQETQFF. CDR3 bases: TGTGCCAGCAGTCCCCGGTACCAAGAGACCCAGTTCTTC.

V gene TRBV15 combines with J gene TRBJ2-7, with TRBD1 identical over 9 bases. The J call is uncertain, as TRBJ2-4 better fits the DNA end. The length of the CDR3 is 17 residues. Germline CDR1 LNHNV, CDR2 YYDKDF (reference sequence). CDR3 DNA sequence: TGTGCCACCAGCAGAGCCCCCCTCGGGACAGGGTTAAACATTCAGTACTTC. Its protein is CATSRAPLGTGLNIQYF.

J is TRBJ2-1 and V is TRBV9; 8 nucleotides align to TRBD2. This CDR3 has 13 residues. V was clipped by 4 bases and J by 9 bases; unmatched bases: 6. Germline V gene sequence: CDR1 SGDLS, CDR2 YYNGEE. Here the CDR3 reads CASSPRGVGEQFF. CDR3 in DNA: TGTGCCAGCAGCCCGCGGGGGGTTGGTGAGCAGTTCTTC.

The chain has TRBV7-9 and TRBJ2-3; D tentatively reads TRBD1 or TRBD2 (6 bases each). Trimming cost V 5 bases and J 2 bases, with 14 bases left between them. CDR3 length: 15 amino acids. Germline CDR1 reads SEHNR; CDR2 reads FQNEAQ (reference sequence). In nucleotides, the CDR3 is TGTGCCAGCAGCCGGGTGGGGGGCGACACAGATACGCAGTATTTT. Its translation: CASSRVGGDTDTQYF.

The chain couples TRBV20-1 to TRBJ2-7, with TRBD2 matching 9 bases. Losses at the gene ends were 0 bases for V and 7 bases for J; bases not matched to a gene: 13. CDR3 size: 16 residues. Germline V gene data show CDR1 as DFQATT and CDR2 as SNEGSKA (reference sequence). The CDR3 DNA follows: TGCAGTGCTAGAGAGCCTAGCGGGAACTCCTACAATGAGCAGTACTTC. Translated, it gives CSAREPSGNSYNEQYF.

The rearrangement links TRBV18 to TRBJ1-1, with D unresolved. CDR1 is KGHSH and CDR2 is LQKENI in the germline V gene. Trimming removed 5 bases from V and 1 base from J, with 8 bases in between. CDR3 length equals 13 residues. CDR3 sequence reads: CASSELKNTEAFF. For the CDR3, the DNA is TGTGCCAGCTCAGAACTAAAGAACACTGAAGCTTTCTTT.